One sample yielded the 27 T cell receptor beta chains listed below, sequenced in a study of spatial heterogeneity in lung cancer. Noted time point: sample taken at primary tumor resection. MiXCR, applied by TCRdb to the 5' RACE reads, yields one record per CDR3 protein. The data contain about 3,300 distinct CDR3 sequences, around 9.8% of them seen just once; the ten biggest clones take up 25% to 30%. The input for sequencing was normal lung tissue next to the tumor, taken at surgery. Receptors were obtained from a male donor with early-stage non-small cell lung cancer.

This clonotype was observed at least ten times. The chain uses TRBV6-6 and TRBJ2-1, with 12 bases fitting TRBD2. This CDR3 contains 16 residues. V dropped 0 bases and J dropped 10; count of bases not matched to a gene: 7. From germline, CDR1 is MNHNY and CDR2 SVGAGI (reference sequence). CDR3 nucleotides: TGTGCCAGCAGTTACTCGGGACTAGCGGGTCTCCCAGAGCAGTTCTTC. It encodes CASSYSGLAGLPEQFF.

The chain combines TRBV7-2 with TRBJ1-2; possibly TRBD1 for D (5 bases). CDR1 and CDR2 from the germline V gene are SGHTA and FQGNSA. The ends were cut back, 5 bases at V and 6 bases at J, with 13 bases in the middle. This CDR3 is built from 13 residues. This chain's CDR3 is CASSAGTANGYTF. The CDR3 coding sequence is TGTGCCAGCAGCGCAGGGACGGCCAATGGCTACACCTTC.

Within the sample, this clonotype is medium-sized. The rearrangement links TRBV2 to TRBJ2-7, with D possibly matching TRBD1 (6 bases). Germline-derived CDR1 and CDR2 are SNHLY and FYNNEI. Trimming stripped 7 bases from V and 2 bases from J, with 15 bases between. The CDR3 has 14 residues. CDR3 sequence reads: CASKTTGSTYEQYF. CDR3 bases: TGTGCCAGCAAGACGACAGGTTCCACCTACGAGCAGTACTTC.

In this sample, this clonotype is medium-sized. The rearrangement uses TRBV3-1 and TRBJ2-1; a weak D match, TRBD1 (6 bases). Germline CDR1 LGHDT, CDR2 YNNKEL (reference sequence). This CDR3 contains 13 residues. With 3 bases removed from V and 5 bases from J, the gap between germline ends came to 8 bases. CDR3 sequence reads: CASSQGADNEQFF. The CDR3 nucleotides are TGTGCCAGCAGCCAGGGGGCGGACAATGAGCAGTTCTTC.

By sample share, this clonotype is medium-sized. The chain links TRBV27 to TRBJ1-2, with D uncertain. The CDR3 consists of 13 residues. The germline gives CDR1 MNHEY, CDR2 SMNVEV (reference sequence). Trimming shortened V by 4 bases and J by 4 bases, and 10 bases separated the two germline ends. In nucleotides, the CDR3 is TGTGCCAGCAGTTCACAATCCGTCTATGGCTACACCTTC. Amino acids: CASSSQSVYGYTF.

This clonotype was seen many times. This chain joins TRBV24-1 and TRBJ2-3; 7 bases are a match to TRBD2. Germline-derived CDR1 and CDR2 are KGHDR and SFDVKD. This CDR3 comprises 15 residues. V lost 6 bases and J lost 0; bases outside the gene matches: 5. The CDR3 region is CATSTERGSTDTQYF. CDR3 sequence (DNA): TGTGCCACCAGTACGGAGCGGGGAAGCACAGATACGCAGTATTTT.

This clonotype was seen a handful of times. The rearrangement uses TRBV7-2 and TRBJ2-1, with D possibly TRBD2 on 5 matching bases. CDR1 is SGHTA and CDR2 is FQGNSA in the germline V gene. Between the trimmed V and J ends, which lost 2 bases and 7 bases, there was a span of 15 bases. This CDR3 region has 15 residues. CDR3 nucleotides: TGTGCCAGCAGCTTATCTCCGGACTCCGCTAATGAGCAGTTCTTC. It codes for CASSLSPDSANEQFF.

Ten or more counts support this clonotype. The chain combines TRBV20-1 with TRBJ1-2, with D hard to call. CDR3 size: 9 residues. Germline CDR1 is DFQATT and CDR2 is SNEGSKA (reference sequence). Trimming pared 6 bases from V and 7 bases from J, leaving 6 bases between. This CDR3 is CSAAGGYTF. CDR3 DNA: TGCAGTGCCGCTGGTGGCTACACCTTC.

There are many counts of this clonotype. This chain joins TRBV10-3 and TRBJ1-4; tentative D call: TRBD1 (6 bases). Trimming took off 3 bases at V and 5 bases at J, with 7 bases between the two ends. The CDR3 covers 13 residues. Germline loops: CDR1 ENHRY, CDR2 SYGVKD. CDR3 nucleotides: TGTGCCATCAGTGAAGGGGGAAATGAAAAACTGTTTTTT. The encoded protein is CAISEGGNEKLFF.

This clonotype has just a few counts. This chain connects TRBV4-1 to TRBJ2-2; D is unclear. In germline, CDR1 is MGHRA, CDR2 YSYEKL. The CDR3 sequence is 13 residues long. Trimming stripped 3 bases from V and 1 base from J, with 3 bases between. The CDR3 protein is CASSHQNTGELFF. CDR3 sequence (DNA): TGCGCCAGCAGCCACCAGAACACCGGGGAGCTGTTTTTT.

This clonotype is labeled medium-sized. The rearrangement joins TRBV18 to TRBJ2-7; D is uncertain. The V and J ends lost 6 bases and 5 bases respectively, with 17 bases between them. From germline, CDR1 is KGHSH and CDR2 LQKENI. The CDR3 runs to 14 residues. CDR3 coding DNA: TGTGCCAGCTCCTCCACCACAAAACCCCACGAGCAGTACTTC. Its translation: CASSSTTKPHEQYF.

This clonotype was counted a single time. CDR3 in amino acids: CASRGTGNQPQHF. The CDR3 DNA sequence: TGTGCCAGCAGAGGGACAGGGAACCAGCCCCAGCATTTT. The V and J genes are TRBV6-2 or TRBV6-3 and TRBJ1-5; 9 nucleotides agree with TRBD1. The trim removed 6 bases at V and 7 bases at J, leaving 4 bases unmatched. This CDR3 comprises 13 residues. Germline CDR1 is MNHEY and CDR2 is SVGEGT.

V usage is TRBV10-3 and J usage is TRBJ2-1; 7 positions agree with TRBD1. V was clipped by 5 bases and J by 5 bases; unmatched bases: 9. There are 15 residues in the CDR3. Germline loops: CDR1 ENHRY, CDR2 SYGVKD. CDR3 in DNA: TGTGCCATCAGTCAACCTAGGACAGGAGACAATGAGCAGTTCTTC. Translation gives CAISQPRTGDNEQFF.

CDR3 bases: TGTGCCAGCAGTTTATTGCAGCTTGATGAGCAGTTCTTC. As protein: CASSLLQLDEQFF. This chain links TRBV28 with TRBJ2-1, with no clear D. The ends were cut back, 1 base at V and 8 bases at J, with 9 bases in the middle. The CDR3 runs 13 residues. CDR1 and CDR2 (germline): MDHEN, SYDVKM. Full variable domain (outside the CDR3, taken from reference TRBV28 and TRBJ2-1): DVKVTQSSRYLVKRTGEKVFLECVQDMDHENMFWYRQDPGLGLRLIYFSYDVKMKEKGDIPEGYSVSREKKERFSLILESASTNQTSMYLCASSLLQLDEQFFGPGTRLTVL.

Judged by abundance, this clonotype is medium-sized (0.01 to 0.1%). The V and J genes are TRBV6-5 and TRBJ1-4, with D uncertain. With 2 bases removed from V and 0 bases from J, the gap between germline ends came to 7 bases. CDR1 and CDR2 from the germline V gene are MNHEY and SVGAGI. CDR3 length: 15 residues. The CDR3 spells CASSYHKPTNEKLFF. CDR3 nucleotide sequence: TGTGCCAGCAGTTACCACAAACCAACTAATGAAAAACTGTTTTTT.

By share, this clonotype counts as medium-sized. The chain employs TRBV12-3 or TRBV12-4 and TRBJ1-2; 10 bases fit TRBD1. V dropped 5 bases and J dropped 8; count of bases not matched to a gene: 11. This CDR3 is 15 amino acids long. CDR3: CASSGTGTGEYGYTF. CDR3 sequence (DNA): TGTGCCAGCAGTGGGACCGGGACAGGGGAATACGGCTACACCTTC.

By share, this clonotype counts as medium-sized. This chain's CDR3 is CSADGDVKAPETQYF. Written as DNA, the CDR3 is TGCAGTGCTGACGGGGATGTAAAGGCCCCAGAGACCCAGTACTTC. The rearrangement links TRBV20-1 to TRBJ2-5; the D gene is possibly TRBD2 (5 bases). The V end lost 5 bases, the J end lost 4 bases, and 20 bases lay between the germline ends. The CDR3 is made up of 15 amino acids. The V gene's germline CDR1 is DFQATT and CDR2 SNEGSKA (reference sequence).

The J gene is TRBJ1-1, the V gene TRBV7-2, with 9 positions matching TRBD1. This CDR3 comprises 15 residues. Per the germline V gene, CDR1 is SGHTA and CDR2 is FQGNSA. V trimming: 5 bases; J trimming: 4 bases; junction bases outside the gene matches: 8. CDR3 protein: CASSPGQGRTTEAFF. The CDR3 coding sequence is TGTGCCAGCAGCCCCGGACAGGGGAGGACCACTGAAGCTTTCTTT.

This chain links TRBV20-1 with TRBJ2-3, with D perhaps matching TRBD1 (6 bases). Between the trimmed V and J ends, which lost 4 bases and 2 bases, there was a span of 19 bases. The CDR3 is 16 amino acids. CDR1 is DFQATT, CDR2 SNEGSKA, per germline (reference sequence). CDR3 in DNA: TGCAGTGCTACCTCCCCGGGACACGGATCCACAGATACGCAGTATTTT. It specifies CSATSPGHGSTDTQYF.

By share, this clonotype counts as medium-sized. The J gene is TRBJ2-7, the V gene TRBV7-6; no clear D. The CDR3 spans 15 residues. V was pared by 1 base and J by 0 bases, with 10 bases between. Germline loops: CDR1 SGHVS, CDR2 FNYEAQ. CDR3 coding DNA: TGTGCCAGCAGCTTAGGACCGCAGTCCTCCTACGAGCAGTACTTC. Translating it yields CASSLGPQSSYEQYF. Based on the CDR3 plus reference TRBV7-6 and TRBJ2-7, the full variable domain is GAGVSQSPRYKVTKRGQDVALRCDPISGHVSLYWYRQALGQGPEFLTYFNYEAQQDKSGLPNDRFSAERPEGSISTLTIQRTEQRDSAMYRCASSLGPQSSYEQYFGPGTRLTVT.

In its sample, this clonotype ranks as medium-sized. V gene TRBV3-1 combines with J gene TRBJ2-7; TRBD1 matches 7 bases. Trimming took 5 bases from V and 0 from J; bases not matched to a gene: 7. This CDR3 is 15 amino acids long. Germline CDR1 LGHDT, CDR2 YNNKEL (reference sequence). The CDR3 nucleotides are TGTGCCAGCAGCTCTCGGGACAGAGCCTCCTACGAGCAGTACTTC. Protein sequence: CASSSRDRASYEQYF.

This clonotype is judged medium-sized. The genes are TRBV7-2 and TRBJ1-3; D possibly corresponds to TRBD1 (6 bases). Trimming cost V 1 base and J 3 bases, with 10 bases left between them. The CDR3 loop spans 15 amino acids. Germline CDR1 and CDR2: SGHTA and FQGNSA. The CDR3 loop is CASSLGPGDGNTIYF. CDR3 nucleotide sequence: TGTGCCAGCAGCTTAGGCCCAGGGGATGGAAACACCATATATTTT.

This clonotype occurred many times. The chain couples TRBV6-5 to TRBJ2-5, with TRBD2 matching over 10 bases. There are 14 residues in the CDR3. Germline V gene lookup returns CDR1 MNHEY and CDR2 SVGAGI. With 2 bases clipped from V and 3 bases from J, the junction kept 0 bases outside the gene matches. The CDR3 loop is CASSYGLAEETQYF. As DNA, the CDR3 is TGTGCCAGCAGTTACGGACTAGCGGAAGAGACCCAGTACTTC.

This clonotype was counted at least ten times. The chain links TRBV6-5 to TRBJ1-5, with TRBD1 as a possible D gene (6 bases). The V gene's germline CDR1 is MNHEY and CDR2 SVGAGI. Trimming stripped 2 bases from V and 7 bases from J, with 12 bases between. This CDR3 spans 14 amino acids. The CDR3 DNA sequence: TGTGCCAGCAGTTACGGGGGCAACGGCCAGCCCCAGCATTTT. Translating gives CASSYGGNGQPQHF.

As concerns this clonotype: This sequence may be a read error, since a much larger clone differs from it by one base. Lacking the conserved final phenylalanine or tryptophan, this CDR3 likely reflects a read error. The chain employs TRBV12-3 or TRBV12-4 and TRBJ2-3; D gene unclear. This CDR3 has 14 amino acids. Trimming took off 5 bases at V and 6 bases at J, with 15 bases between the two ends. The CDR3 bases are TGTGCCAGCAGTCCATCACAAGGGCCCGATACGCAGTATTAT. This gives the protein CASSPSQGPDTQYY.

V usage is TRBV10-3 and J usage is TRBJ1-6; D ambiguous. The CDR3 has 13 amino acids. Trimming stripped 10 bases from V and 7 bases from J, with 14 bases between. Germline V gene sequence: CDR1 ENHRY, CDR2 SYGVKD. In DNA, the CDR3 is TGTGCCAACCAGGATAAGCCCAATTCACCCCTCCACTTT. Translated: CANQDKPNSPLHF.

This clonotype occurred many times. This chain joins TRBV7-2 and TRBJ1-2, with a possible D match to TRBD1 (6 bases). This CDR3 has 14 amino acids. Trimming took 0 bases from V and 6 from J, leaving 11 bases between them. Germline V gene data show CDR1 as SGHTA and CDR2 as FQGNSA. The CDR3 region has the DNA TGTGCCAGCAGCTTAGCGCTGACAGGCCATGGCTACACCTTC. The encoded protein is CASSLALTGHGYTF.